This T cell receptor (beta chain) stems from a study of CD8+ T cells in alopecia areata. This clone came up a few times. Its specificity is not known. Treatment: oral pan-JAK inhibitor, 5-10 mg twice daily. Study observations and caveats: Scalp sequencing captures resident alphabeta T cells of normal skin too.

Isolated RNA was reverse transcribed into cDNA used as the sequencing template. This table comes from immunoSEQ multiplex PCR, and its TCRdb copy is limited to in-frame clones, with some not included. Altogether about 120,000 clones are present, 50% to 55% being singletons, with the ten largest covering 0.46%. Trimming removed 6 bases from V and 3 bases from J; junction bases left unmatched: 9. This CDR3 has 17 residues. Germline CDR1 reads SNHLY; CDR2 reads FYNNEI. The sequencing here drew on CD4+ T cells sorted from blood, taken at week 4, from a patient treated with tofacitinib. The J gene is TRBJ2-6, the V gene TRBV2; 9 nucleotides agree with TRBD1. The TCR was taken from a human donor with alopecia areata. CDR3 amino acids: CASRRTGELYGANVLTF. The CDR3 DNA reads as TGTGCCAGCAGGCGGACAGGGGAGTTGTATGGGGCCAACGTCCTGACTTTC. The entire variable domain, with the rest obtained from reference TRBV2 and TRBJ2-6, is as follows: EPEVTQTPSHQVTQMGQEVILRCVPISNHLYFYWYRQILGQKVEFLVSFYNNEISEKSEIFDDQFSVERPDGSNFTLKIRSTKLEDSAMYFCASRRTGELYGANVLTFGAGSRLTVL.